This is a list of T cell receptor beta chains from one sample in a study of control samples from healthy donors and cancer patients. The repertoire was sequenced with immunoSEQ multiplex PCR; TCRdb's copy has only in-frame clones and lacks some. The sample yields 120,000 or so clones, roughly 87% seen once. The sequenced sample consisted of blood. These receptors were obtained from a man aged 35 to 55 in good health. The CDR3 runs from the conserved cysteine through the conserved F or W. D genes are given only for firm matches. Not all rows give a size; the values are once, few, many and, for expanded clones, a class.

J gene	D gene	V gene	clone size	CDR3 protein	CDR3 DNA
TRBJ2-2	TRBD1	TRBV10-1	NA	CATATGQGDTGELFF	TGCGCCACCGCCACCGGACAGGGGGACACCGGGGAGCTGTTTTTT
TRBJ1-6	NA	TRBV9	NA	CASSVVEDNSPLHF	TGTGCCAGCAGCGTAGTAGAGGATAATTCACCCCTCCACTTT
TRBJ2-2	NA	TRBV9	NA	CASSPTEGGPGELFF	TGTGCCAGCAGCCCCACGGAGGGGGGCCCCGGGGAGCTGTTTTTT
TRBJ2-1	TRBD2	TRBV6-2/TRBV6-3	few	CASSYSRVLADYNEQFF	TGTGCCAGCAGTTACTCGAGGGTACTAGCGGACTACAATGAGCAGTTCTTC
TRBJ1-5	TRBD1	TRBV24-1	few	CATSQQGNQPQHF	TGTGCCACCAGTCAACAGGGGAATCAGCCCCAGCATTTT
TRBJ1-5	NA	TRBV7-9	NA	CASGGSNQPQHF	TGTGCCAGTGGGGGCAGCAATCAGCCCCAGCATTTT
TRBJ1-3	NA	TRBV6-6	NA	CASSSTGSGNTIYF	TGTGCCAGCAGTTCGACGGGCTCTGGAAACACCATATATTTT
TRBJ1-5	TRBD1	TRBV6-6	NA	CASSYLGQGNQPQHF	TGTGCCAGCAGTTACTTAGGACAGGGCAATCAGCCCCAGCATTTT
TRBJ1-2	NA	TRBV4-3	NA	CASSLAGGPYGYTF	TGCGCCAGCAGCCTCGCGGGGGGTCCCTATGGCTACACCTTC
TRBJ1-1	NA	TRBV7-2	NA	CASSLARGAGAEAFF	TGTGCCAGCAGCTTAGCGCGGGGGGCAGGGGCTGAAGCTTTCTTT
TRBJ1-5	NA	TRBV7-8	NA	CASSLIGDQPQHF	TGTGCCAGCAGCTTGATTGGGGATCAGCCCCAGCATTTT
TRBJ2-7	TRBD2	TRBV6-5	few	CASNRGGRTYEQYF	TGTGCCAGCAATCGGGGAGGGCGGACCTACGAGCAGTACTTC
TRBJ2-2	NA	TRBV24-1	NA	CATSSRNTGELFF	TGTGCCACCAGTTCAAGGAACACCGGGGAGCTGTTTTTT
TRBJ2-3	TRBD2	TRBV6-4	NA	CASSAASGGADTQYF	TGTGCCAGCAGTGCGGCTAGCGGGGGAGCAGATACGCAGTATTTT